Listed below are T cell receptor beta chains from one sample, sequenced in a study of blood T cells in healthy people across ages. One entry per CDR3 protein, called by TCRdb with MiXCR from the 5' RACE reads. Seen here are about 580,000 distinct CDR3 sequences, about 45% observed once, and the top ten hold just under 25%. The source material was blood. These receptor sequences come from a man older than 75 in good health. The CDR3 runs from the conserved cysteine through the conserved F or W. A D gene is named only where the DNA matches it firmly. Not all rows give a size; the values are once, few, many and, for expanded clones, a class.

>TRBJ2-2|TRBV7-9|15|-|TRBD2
TGTGCCAGCAGCTTCGCGGGGGGGCCCTCCGGGGAGCTGTTTTTT
CASSFAGGPSGELFF
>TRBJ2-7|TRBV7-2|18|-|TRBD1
TGTGCCAGCAGCTTATTCTTTCTCTCGCGAGGACAGGCCTACGAGCAGTACTTC
CASSLFFLSRGQAYEQYF
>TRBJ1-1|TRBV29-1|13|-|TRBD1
TGCAGCGTAGGGACAGACATGAACACTGAAGCTTTCTTT
CSVGTDMNTEAFF
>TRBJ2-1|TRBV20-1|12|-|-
TGCAGTGCGGGGCCCAGCGGCTTTGAGCAGTTCTTC
CSAGPSGFEQFF
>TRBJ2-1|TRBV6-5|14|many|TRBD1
TGTGCCAGCAGCAGGGACAGGGCGCGTCGTGAGCAGTTCTTC
CASSRDRARREQFF
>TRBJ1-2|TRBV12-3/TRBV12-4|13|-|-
TGTGCCAGCAGTTTGTCACAGAACTATGGCTACACCTTC
CASSLSQNYGYTF
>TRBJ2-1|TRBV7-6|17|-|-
TGTGCCAGCAGCTTAGGATCCGGGAGATCCGCCTACAATGAGCAGTTCTTC
CASSLGSGRSAYNEQFF
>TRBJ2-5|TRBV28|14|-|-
TGTGCCAGCAGAGGGGGACTGAAGGAGGGGACCCAGTACTTC
CASRGGLKEGTQYF
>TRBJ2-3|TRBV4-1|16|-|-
TGCGCCAGCAGCCAGTGTAGGGACAAACGCACAGATACGCAGTATTTT
CASSQCRDKRTDTQYF
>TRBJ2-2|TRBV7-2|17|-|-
TGTGCCAGCAGCCAAGAAAGGGGGGCAGGCTTTCCCGGGGAGCTGTTTTTT
CASSQERGAGFPGELFF
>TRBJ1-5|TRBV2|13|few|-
TGTGCCAGCAGTGAGGGACTACAAGGGCCCCAGCATTTT
CASSEGLQGPQHF
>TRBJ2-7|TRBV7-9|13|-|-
TGTGCCAGCAGCTCCTGGACAGTTCTCGAGCAGTACTTC
CASSSWTVLEQYF
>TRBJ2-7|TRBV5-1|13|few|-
TGCGCCAGCAGCTTGGAAGGGGCGGTCGAGCAGTACTTC
CASSLEGAVEQYF
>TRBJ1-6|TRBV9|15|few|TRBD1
TGTGCCAGCAGCGTATCGAGTACAGGGGACTCACCCCTCCACTTT
CASSVSSTGDSPLHF
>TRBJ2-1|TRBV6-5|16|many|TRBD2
TGTGCCAGCACCAGCCCCCTAGCGGGAGGGTACAATGAGCAGTTCTTC
CASTSPLAGGYNEQFF
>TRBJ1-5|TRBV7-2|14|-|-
TGTGCCAGCAGCCGACCAGGAAGCAATCAGCCCCAGCATTTT
CASSRPGSNQPQHF
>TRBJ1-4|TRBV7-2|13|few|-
TGTGCCAGCAGCAGGGGGACTAATGAAAAACTGTTTTTT
CASSRGTNEKLFF
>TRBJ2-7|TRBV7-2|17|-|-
TGTGCCAGCAGCTTACTCCCGAGGGTCCAGGGCGCCTACGAGCAGTACTTC
CASSLLPRVQGAYEQYF
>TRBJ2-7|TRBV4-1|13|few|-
TGCGCCAGCAGCCTGCAGGAGACCTACGAGCAGTACTTC
CASSLQETYEQYF
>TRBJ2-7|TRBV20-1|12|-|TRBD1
TGCAGCGCGGACAGGGAAGAATACGAGCAGTACTTC
CSADREEYEQYF
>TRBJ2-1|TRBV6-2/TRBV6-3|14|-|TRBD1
TGTGCCACCGACGAGGGGGCCGCCTACAATGAGCAGTTCTTC
CATDEGAAYNEQFF
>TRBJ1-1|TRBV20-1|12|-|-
TGCAGTGCTTGGACGGAGAACACTGAAGCTTTCTTT
CSAWTENTEAFF
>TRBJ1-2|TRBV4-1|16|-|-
TGCGCCAGCAGCCAACGACCGACGGGGCGGGACTATGGCTACACCTTC
CASSQRPTGRDYGYTF
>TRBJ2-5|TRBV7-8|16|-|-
TGTGCCAGCAGCTTGGTTGGGGCTAGCGTCGGGGAGACCCAGTACTTC
CASSLVGASVGETQYF
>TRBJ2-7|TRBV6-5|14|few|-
TGTGCCAGCAAAACAGGGAATCGGAAAAACGAGCAGTACTTC
CASKTGNRKNEQYF
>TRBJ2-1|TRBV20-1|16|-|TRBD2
TGCAGTGCTAGGAGGGGACTAGCGGCACACTACAATGGGCAGTTCTTC
CSARRGLAAHYNGQFF
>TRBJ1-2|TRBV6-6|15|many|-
TGTGCCAGCAGTCTTTATCCGGCGCTAGGCTATGGCTACACCTTC
CASSLYPALGYGYTF
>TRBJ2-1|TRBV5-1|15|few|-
TGCGCCAGCTCAGTACAAGGGACTGCCTACAATGAGCAGTTCTTC
CASSVQGTAYNEQFF
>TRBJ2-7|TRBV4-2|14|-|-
TGTGCCAGCAGCCCTGCGGCACCCCCCTACGAGCAGTACTTC
CASSPAAPPYEQYF
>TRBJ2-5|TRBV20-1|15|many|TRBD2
TGCAGTGCTTTGGGGACTAGCGGAGCTCAAGAGACCCAGTACTTC
CSALGTSGAQETQYF
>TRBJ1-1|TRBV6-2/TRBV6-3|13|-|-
TGTGCCACCTCGGGGCATCAGAACACTGAAGCTTTCTTT
CATSGHQNTEAFF
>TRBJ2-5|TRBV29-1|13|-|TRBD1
TGCAGCGTTTACAAGGACAGGGGAGAGACCCAGTACTTC
CSVYKDRGETQYF
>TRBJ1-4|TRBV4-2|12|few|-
TGTGCCAGCAGCCAGTTGGGTGAAAAACTGTTTTTT
CASSQLGEKLFF